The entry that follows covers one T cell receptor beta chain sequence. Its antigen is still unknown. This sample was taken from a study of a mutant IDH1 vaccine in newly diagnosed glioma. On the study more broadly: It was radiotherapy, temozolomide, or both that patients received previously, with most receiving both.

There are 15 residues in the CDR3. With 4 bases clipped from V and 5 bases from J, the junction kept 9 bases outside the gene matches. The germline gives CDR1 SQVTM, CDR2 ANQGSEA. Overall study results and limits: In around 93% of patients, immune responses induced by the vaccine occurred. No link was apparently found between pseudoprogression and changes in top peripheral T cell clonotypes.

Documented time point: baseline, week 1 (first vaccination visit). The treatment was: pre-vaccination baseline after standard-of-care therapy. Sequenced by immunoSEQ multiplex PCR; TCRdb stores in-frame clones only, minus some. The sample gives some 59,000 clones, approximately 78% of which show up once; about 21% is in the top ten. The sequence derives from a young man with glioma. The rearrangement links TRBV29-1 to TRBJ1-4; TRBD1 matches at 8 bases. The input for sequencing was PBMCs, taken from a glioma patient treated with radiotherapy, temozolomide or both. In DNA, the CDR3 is TGCAGCGTTGTCCAGCCGGGACAGGCCAATGAAAAACTGTTTTTT. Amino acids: CSVVQPGQANEKLFF.